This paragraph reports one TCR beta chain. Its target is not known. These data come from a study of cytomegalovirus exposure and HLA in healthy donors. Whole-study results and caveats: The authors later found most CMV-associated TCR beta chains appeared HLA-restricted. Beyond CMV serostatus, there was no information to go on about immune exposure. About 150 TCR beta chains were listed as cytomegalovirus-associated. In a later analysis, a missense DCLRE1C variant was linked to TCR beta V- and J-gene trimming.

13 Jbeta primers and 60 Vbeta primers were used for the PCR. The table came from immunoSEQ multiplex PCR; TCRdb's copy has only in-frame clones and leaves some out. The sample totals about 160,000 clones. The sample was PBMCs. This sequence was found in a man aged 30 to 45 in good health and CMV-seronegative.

As DNA, the CDR3 is TGTGCCAGCGGGACAGACAGGAAGATAAACACCATATATTTT. Residues: CASGTDRKINTIYF. The chain links TRBV7-9 to TRBJ1-3; 7 bases are a match to TRBD1. The CDR3 runs 14 residues. Germline CDR1 SEHNR, CDR2 FQNEAQ (reference sequence). Losses at the gene ends were 8 bases for V and 6 bases for J; bases not matched to a gene: 10.